This T cell receptor (beta chain) was profiled in a study of cytomegalovirus exposure and HLA in healthy donors. Study in general: Early released data comprised tens of millions of unique TCRs from HLA-typed donors. Overall study results and limits: In a later analysis, a genetic analysis reported fewer productive-TCR N-insertions in an Asian-associated ancestry cluster than the cohort average.

Trimming removed 6 bases from V and 2 bases from J, with 16 bases in between. Germline CDR1 reads MNHNY; CDR2 reads SVGAGI (reference sequence). This CDR3 region has 15 residues. Concerning this clone itself: Its specificity is not known.

PCR employed 60 Vbeta and 13 Jbeta primers. TCRdb's copy holds only in-frame clones and misses some; the assay was immunoSEQ multiplex PCR. The table has 140,000 to 150,000 clones, approximately 70% seen once. Sequencing was carried out using PBMCs. V gene TRBV6-6 combines with J gene TRBJ1-2; D might be TRBD1 (5 bases). This sequence was found in a woman in her sixties or seventies in good health and CMV-seropositive. The DNA for the CDR3 is TGTGCCAGCAGCCCGCAGCGGGGACTAAACTATGGCTACACCTTC. It translates to CASSPQRGLNYGYTF.